Listed below are T cell receptor beta chains from one sample, sequenced in a study of blood T cell repertoires in COVID-19. TCRdb's table, derived via immunoSEQ multiplex PCR, lists solely in-frame clones and lacks some. In the table there are 150,000 to 180,000 clones, around four fifths of which are singletons. Sequenced material: PBMCs or T cells enriched from blood (not recorded which). The receptors derive from a man aged 50-59 years who had recovered from COVID-19. The CDR3 runs from the conserved cysteine through the conserved F or W. D genes are given only for firm matches. Size tells how often a clone was seen (once, few, many) or the class of an expanded clone, and some rows leave it out.

CDR3 DNA	CDR3 protein	J gene	clone size	D gene	V gene
TGCGCCAGCAGCTTTAGGCCAGGGGAGGGGAACACTGAAGCTTTCTTT	CASSFRPGEGNTEAFF	TRBJ1-1	NA	NA	TRBV5-1
TGTGCCAGCAGCTGGGGACAGAACACTGAAGCTTTCTTT	CASSWGQNTEAFF	TRBJ1-1	NA	NA	TRBV9
TGCGCCAGCAGCTTGGGGCAGGGCGTGGAAACGCAGTATTTT	CASSLGQGVETQYF	TRBJ2-3	NA	NA	TRBV5-1
TGTGCCAGCAGTTACCAAGGTCCGGGACACTACTCCGAGCAGTACTTC	CASSYQGPGHYSEQYF	TRBJ2-7	NA	NA	TRBV6-5
TGCGCCAGCAGCCAAGATGCCGCGGGCTTGAACACTGAAGCTTTCTTT	CASSQDAAGLNTEAFF	TRBJ1-1	once	NA	TRBV4-1
TGCGCCAGCAGCCGGGAGGACAGGGCGAACACCGGGGAGCTGTTTTTT	CASSREDRANTGELFF	TRBJ2-2	NA	TRBD1	TRBV4-3
TGTGCCAGCAGCTTGCAGGGGAACACCGGGGAGCTGTTTTTT	CASSLQGNTGELFF	TRBJ2-2	NA	NA	TRBV5-8
TGTGCTAGTGGTGCCTCCGGGACAACCGGGTTGGCTGGCTACACCTTC	CASGASGTTGLAGYTF	TRBJ1-2	NA	NA	TRBV12-5
TGTGCCAGCAGCCAAGGTTCCGCGGGGGAAGCCTACGAGCAGTACTTC	CASSQGSAGEAYEQYF	TRBJ2-7	NA	TRBD2	TRBV4-2
TGTGCCAGCAGCCAGCAAATGGGGGGGGGAGAGACCCAGTACTTC	CASSQQMGGGETQYF	TRBJ2-5	NA	TRBD2	TRBV4-2
TGCGCCAGCAGCCAAACTCTATCGACTGAAGCTTTCTTT	CASSQTLSTEAFF	TRBJ1-1	NA	NA	TRBV4-3
TGTGCCAGCCGGGATAGCAATCAGCCCCAGCATTTT	CASRDSNQPQHF	TRBJ1-5	NA	NA	TRBV6-5
TGTGCCACCAGCACGGGACTAGCGGGGGCGTCAGATACGCAGTATTTT	CATSTGLAGASDTQYF	TRBJ2-3	NA	TRBD2	TRBV15
TGTGCCAGCAGTTACGGCAGGGGGGACCACGAGCAGTACTTC	CASSYGRGDHEQYF	TRBJ2-7	once	NA	TRBV6-6
TGTGCCACCCGACAGGGATTTAGTTCACCCCTCCACTTT	CATRQGFSSPLHF	TRBJ1-6	once	TRBD1	TRBV6-5
TGTGCCAGCAGTTCCCCGGGGGATACGCAGTATTTT	CASSSPGDTQYF	TRBJ2-3	NA	NA	TRBV12-3/TRBV12-4
TGCGCCAGCAGCCGGACTAGCGGGGAGATTACGCAGTATTTT	CASSRTSGEITQYF	TRBJ2-3	NA	TRBD2	TRBV5-1
TGTGCCAGCACGGGACAGATCGACAATGAGCAGTTCTTC	CASTGQIDNEQFF	TRBJ2-1	NA	TRBD1	TRBV27
TGTGCCAGCAGTGCCTACAGGTCGAACTATGGCTACACCTTC	CASSAYRSNYGYTF	TRBJ1-2	NA	NA	TRBV2
TGTGCCAGCATAAAGGACGGGGGAGGGGCCGGGGAGCTGTTTTTT	CASIKDGGGAGELFF	TRBJ2-2	NA	TRBD2	TRBV2